This T cell receptor (beta chain) comes out of a study of cytomegalovirus exposure and HLA in healthy donors. Study-wide results and caveats: Researchers had no immune exposure information except CMV serostatus available.

Points on this clone: What it binds is not known.

The CDR3 runs to 19 residues. 60 Vbeta and 13 Jbeta primers were used in PCR. Libraries were prepared by immunoSEQ multiplex PCR; TCRdb keeps only in-frame clonotypes and omits some of them. The table lists about 150,000 clones. Sequencing was done on a sample of PBMCs. V usage is TRBV1 and J usage is TRBJ2-1; TRBD2, the D gene given by the table, was not confirmed from the DNA. TRBV1 is described as a pseudogene. This TCR was recovered from a woman aged 45-65 years in good health and CMV-seronegative. The CDR3 bases are TGCACCAGCAGCCAAGAAAGCGGGTTTACTCCCCAGGGTTACAATGAGCAGTTCTTC. Amino acid sequence: CTSSQESGFTPQGYNEQFF.